This T cell receptor (beta chain) was identified during a study of T cell responses to AZD1222 COVID-19 vaccine. Study results and limitations: Vaccine-associated CD4 TCRs ranged over spike, dominating at 160-218 and 743-854. At study baseline, merely six AZD1222 recipients were seropositive. The study reported that nearly half of spike-specific TCRs target unmutated variant regions. Repertoire sampling was restricted to post-peak T cell response timepoints.

Of note for this clone: Its cognate antigen is unknown.

Trimming removed 3 bases at V and 4 bases at J, with 21 bases between. Germline V gene sequence: CDR1 SGHNT, CDR2 YYREEE (reference sequence). CDR3 size: 17 residues. Sequencing was performed with immunoSEQ multiplex PCR; in TCRdb, only in-frame clones are kept and a portion is missing. The repertoire holds about 100,000 clones, with about 86% as singletons. V and J are TRBV5-4 and TRBJ2-3, with D perhaps matching TRBD2 (7 bases). This TCR was recovered from an adult in good health. This material consisted of peripheral blood, taken on day 0 of AZD1222 vaccination. CDR3 region: CASSSPPSGGGADTQYF. The CDR3 bases are TGTGCCAGCAGCTCCCCACCGAGTGGAGGGGGGGCAGATACGCAGTATTTT.